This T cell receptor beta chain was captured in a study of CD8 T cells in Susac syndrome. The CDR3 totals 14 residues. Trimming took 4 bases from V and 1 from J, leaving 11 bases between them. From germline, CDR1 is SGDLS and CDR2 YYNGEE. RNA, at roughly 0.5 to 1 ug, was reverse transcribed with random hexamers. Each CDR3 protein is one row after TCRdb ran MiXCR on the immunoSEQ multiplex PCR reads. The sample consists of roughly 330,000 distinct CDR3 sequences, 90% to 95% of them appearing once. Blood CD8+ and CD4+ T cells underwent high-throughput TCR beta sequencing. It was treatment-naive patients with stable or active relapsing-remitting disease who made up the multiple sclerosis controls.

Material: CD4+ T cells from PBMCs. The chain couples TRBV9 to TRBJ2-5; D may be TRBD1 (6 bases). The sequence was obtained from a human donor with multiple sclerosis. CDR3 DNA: TGTGCCAGCAGCCCTACAGGGACCCAAGAGACCCAGTACTTC. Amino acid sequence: CASSPTGTQETQYF.